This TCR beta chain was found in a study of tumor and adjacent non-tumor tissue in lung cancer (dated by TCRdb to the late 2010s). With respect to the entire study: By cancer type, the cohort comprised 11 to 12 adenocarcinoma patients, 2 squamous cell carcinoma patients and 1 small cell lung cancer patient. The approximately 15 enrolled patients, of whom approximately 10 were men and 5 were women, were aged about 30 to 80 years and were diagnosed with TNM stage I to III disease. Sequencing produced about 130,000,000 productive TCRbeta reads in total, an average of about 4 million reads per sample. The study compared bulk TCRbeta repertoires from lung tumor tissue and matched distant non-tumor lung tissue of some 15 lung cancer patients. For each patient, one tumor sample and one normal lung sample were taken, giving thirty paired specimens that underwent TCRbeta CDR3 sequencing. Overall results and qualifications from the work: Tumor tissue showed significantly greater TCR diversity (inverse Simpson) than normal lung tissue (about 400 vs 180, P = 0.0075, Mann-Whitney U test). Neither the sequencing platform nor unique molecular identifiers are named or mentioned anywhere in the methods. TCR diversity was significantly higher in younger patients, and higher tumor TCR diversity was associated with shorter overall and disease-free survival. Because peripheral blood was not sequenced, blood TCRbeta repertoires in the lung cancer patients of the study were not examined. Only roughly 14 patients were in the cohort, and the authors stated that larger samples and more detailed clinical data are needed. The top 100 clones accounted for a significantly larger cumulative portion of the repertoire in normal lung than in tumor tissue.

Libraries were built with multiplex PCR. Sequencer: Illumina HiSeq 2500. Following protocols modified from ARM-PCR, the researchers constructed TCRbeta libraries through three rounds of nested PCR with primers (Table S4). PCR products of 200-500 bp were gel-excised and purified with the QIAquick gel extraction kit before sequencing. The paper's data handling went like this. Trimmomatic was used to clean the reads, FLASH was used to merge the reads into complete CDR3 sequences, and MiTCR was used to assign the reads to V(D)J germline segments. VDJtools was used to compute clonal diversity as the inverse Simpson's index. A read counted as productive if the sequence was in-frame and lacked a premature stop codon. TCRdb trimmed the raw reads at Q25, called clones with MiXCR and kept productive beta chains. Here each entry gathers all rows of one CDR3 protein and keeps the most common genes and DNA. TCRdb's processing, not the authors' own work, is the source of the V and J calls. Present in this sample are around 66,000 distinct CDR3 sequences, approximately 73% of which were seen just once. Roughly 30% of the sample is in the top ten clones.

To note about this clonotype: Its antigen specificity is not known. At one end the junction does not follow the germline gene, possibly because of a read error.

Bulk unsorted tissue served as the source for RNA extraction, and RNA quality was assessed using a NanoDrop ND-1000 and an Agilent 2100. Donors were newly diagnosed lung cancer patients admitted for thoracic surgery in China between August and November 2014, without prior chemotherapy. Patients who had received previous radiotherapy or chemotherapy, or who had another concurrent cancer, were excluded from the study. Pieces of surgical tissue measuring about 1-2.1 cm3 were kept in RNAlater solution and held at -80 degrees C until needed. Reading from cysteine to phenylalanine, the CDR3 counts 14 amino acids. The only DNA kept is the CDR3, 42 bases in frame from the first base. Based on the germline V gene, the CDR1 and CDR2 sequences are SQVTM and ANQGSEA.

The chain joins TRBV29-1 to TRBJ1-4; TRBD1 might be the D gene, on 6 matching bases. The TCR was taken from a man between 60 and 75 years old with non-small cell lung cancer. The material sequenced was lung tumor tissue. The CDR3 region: CRVEGDDSNEELFF. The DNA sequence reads TGCAGAGTTGAGGGGGACGACAGTAATGAAGAACTGTTTTTT.